This T cell receptor beta chain comes out of a study of patients and donors after allogeneic stem cell transplantation. This clonotype was counted many times. CDR3 length: 13 amino acids. After removal of 4 bases from V and 3 bases from J, the junction contained 4 bases not matched to a gene. Per the germline V gene, CDR1 is DFQATT and CDR2 is SNEGSKA (reference sequence). TCRdb used MiXCR to reprocess the RT-PCR reads, holding one entry per CDR3 protein. Among some 880,000 distinct CDR3 sequences listed, about a sixth were seen once. The TCR sequence derives from a human donor who was either an allogeneic HSCT recipient or a stem cell or donor lymphocyte infusion donor (not recorded which). It is not recorded whose cells these are; they may come from a transplant donor. The sequencing sample was made of blood, either unsorted or a sorted T cell fraction (not recorded which). The chain links TRBV20-1 to TRBJ2-5; 8 bases align to TRBD2. CDR3 residues: CSAIRGGKETQYF. The CDR3 coding sequence is TGCAGTGCTATTCGGGGGGGCAAAGAGACCCAGTACTTC.